A selection of T cell receptor beta chains follows, all from one sample in a study of blood T cell repertoires in COVID-19. Libraries were prepared by immunoSEQ multiplex PCR; TCRdb keeps only in-frame clonotypes and omits some of them. The sample includes fewer than 350,000 clones, around 85% seen only once; the top ten take 2% to 3%. Sequenced input: PBMCs or T cells enriched from blood (not recorded which). Receptors were obtained from a woman in her 50s who had recovered from COVID-19. The CDR3 runs from the conserved cysteine through the conserved F or W. A D gene is named only where the DNA matches it firmly. The listing skips clone size in some rows; elsewhere it reads once, few, many or a size class.

clone size	J gene	D gene	V gene	CDR3 DNA	CDR3 protein
-	TRBJ1-3	TRBD1	TRBV28	TGTGCCAGCAGTCCCCAAACCGGGACAGGGGCTGGAAACACCATATATTTT	CASSPQTGTGAGNTIYF
-	TRBJ2-1	TRBD2	TRBV19	TGTGCCAGTAGCACCGGACTAGCCCACAATGAGCAGTTCTTC	CASSTGLAHNEQFF
-	TRBJ2-3	-	TRBV4-1	TGCGCCAGCAGCCAAGAGGGCAGGGCAGGACGCACAGATACGCAGTATTTT	CASSQEGRAGRTDTQYF
-	TRBJ2-5	TRBD1	TRBV30	TGTGCCTGGACAGGGGGTGAGACCCAGTACTTC	CAWTGGETQYF
-	TRBJ2-7	TRBD2	TRBV10-3	TGTGCCATCAGACCGACTAGCGGGGGCGAGCAGTACTTC	CAIRPTSGGEQYF
-	TRBJ1-2	-	TRBV5-6	TGTGCCAGCAGTCCCACGGGGATCCGGGGCTACACCTTC	CASSPTGIRGYTF
few	TRBJ2-2	TRBD1	TRBV5-6	TGTGCCAGCAGCCCCCAGACAGGGTATAATACCGGGGAGCTGTTTTTT	CASSPQTGYNTGELFF
-	TRBJ1-4	-	TRBV10-2	TGCGCCAGCAGGGGAGAAGTAACTAATGAAAAACTGTTTTTT	CASRGEVTNEKLFF
-	TRBJ2-5	-	TRBV19	TGTGCCAGTAGTATGACCGCGGACAGAAGAGAGACCCAGTACTTC	CASSMTADRRETQYF
-	TRBJ2-2	-	TRBV7-2	TGTGCCAGCAGCAAAAATCGCGGGGAGCTGTTTTTT	CASSKNRGELFF
-	TRBJ1-5	-	TRBV27	TGTGCCAGCAGTAGTGTTCGTGGGGCCGGATTTCAGCCCCAGCATTTT	CASSSVRGAGFQPQHF
-	TRBJ1-6	-	TRBV27	TGTGCCAGCAGTTTATATATCCTATCACCCCTCCACTTT	CASSLYILSPLHF
-	TRBJ2-5	TRBD2	TRBV10-3	TGTGCCATCGGTGGGTCTAGCGGCCTTCAAGAGACCCAGTACTTC	CAIGGSSGLQETQYF
-	TRBJ1-2	TRBD1	TRBV28	TGTGCCTGCTATAGGACAGGGGGCTTCCATGGCTACACCTTC	CACYRTGGFHGYTF
once	TRBJ2-7	TRBD2	TRBV2	TGTGCCAGCAAGGGGACTAGCGGGGGGAACTACGAGCAGTACTTC	CASKGTSGGNYEQYF
once	TRBJ2-1	TRBD1	TRBV6-2/TRBV6-3	TGTGCCAGCAGTTACAATAGGGCAGGGGGCAATGAGCAGTTCTTC	CASSYNRAGGNEQFF
once	TRBJ1-4	TRBD1	TRBV18	TGTGCCAGCTCAAGGGAGACAGGGGATGAAAAACTGTTTTTT	CASSRETGDEKLFF
-	TRBJ2-7	TRBD2	TRBV19	TGTGCCAGTAGTATAGGCCGCGGGGGGTCCTACGAGCAGTACTTC	CASSIGRGGSYEQYF
-	TRBJ2-3	-	TRBV11-2	TGTGCCAGCAGCTTAGTGGTGGACACTTACTCCACAGATACGCAGTATTTT	CASSLVVDTYSTDTQYF
few	TRBJ2-3	-	TRBV12-3/TRBV12-4	TGTGCCAGCAGTCAAATCACAGATACGCAGTATTTT	CASSQITDTQYF
-	TRBJ1-3	TRBD1	TRBV28	TGTGCCAGCAGTTTTTGGGGACAGAGACGCTCTGGAAACACCATATATTTT	CASSFWGQRRSGNTIYF
-	TRBJ1-1	TRBD1	TRBV19	TGTGCCAGTAGTCCCCTTTGGACAGGGGGATTTATGAACACTGAAGCTTTCTTT	CASSPLWTGGFMNTEAFF